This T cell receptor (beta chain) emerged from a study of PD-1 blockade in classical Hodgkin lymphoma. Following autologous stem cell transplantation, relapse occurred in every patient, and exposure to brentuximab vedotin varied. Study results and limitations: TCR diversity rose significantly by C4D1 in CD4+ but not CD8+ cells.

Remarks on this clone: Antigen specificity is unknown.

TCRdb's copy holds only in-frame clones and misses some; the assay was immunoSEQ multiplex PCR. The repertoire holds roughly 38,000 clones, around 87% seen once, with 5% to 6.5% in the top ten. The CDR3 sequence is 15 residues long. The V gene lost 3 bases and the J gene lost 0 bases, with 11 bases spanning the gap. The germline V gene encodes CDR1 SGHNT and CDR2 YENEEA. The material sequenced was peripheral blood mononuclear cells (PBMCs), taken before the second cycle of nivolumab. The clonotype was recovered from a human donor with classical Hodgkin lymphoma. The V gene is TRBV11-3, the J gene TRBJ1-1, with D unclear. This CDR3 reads CASSFEWALNTEAFF. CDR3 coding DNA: TGTGCCAGCAGCTTCGAGTGGGCCTTGAACACTGAAGCTTTCTTT.